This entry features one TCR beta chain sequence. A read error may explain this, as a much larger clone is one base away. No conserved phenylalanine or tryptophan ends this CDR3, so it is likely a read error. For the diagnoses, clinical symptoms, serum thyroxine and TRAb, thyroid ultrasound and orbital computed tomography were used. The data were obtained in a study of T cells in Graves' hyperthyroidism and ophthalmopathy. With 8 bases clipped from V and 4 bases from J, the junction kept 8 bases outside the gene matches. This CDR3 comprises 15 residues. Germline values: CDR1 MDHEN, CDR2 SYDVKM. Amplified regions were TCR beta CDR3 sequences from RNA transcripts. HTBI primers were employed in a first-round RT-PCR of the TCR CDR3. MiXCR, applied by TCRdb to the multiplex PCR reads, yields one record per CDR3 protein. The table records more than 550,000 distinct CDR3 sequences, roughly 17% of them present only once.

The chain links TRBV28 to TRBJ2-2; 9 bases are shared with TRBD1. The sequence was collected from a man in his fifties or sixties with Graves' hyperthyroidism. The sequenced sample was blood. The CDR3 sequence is CASAQGALSTGELFL. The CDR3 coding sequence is TGTGCCAGCGCACAGGGGGCGCTGAGCACCGGGGAGCTGTTTTTA.